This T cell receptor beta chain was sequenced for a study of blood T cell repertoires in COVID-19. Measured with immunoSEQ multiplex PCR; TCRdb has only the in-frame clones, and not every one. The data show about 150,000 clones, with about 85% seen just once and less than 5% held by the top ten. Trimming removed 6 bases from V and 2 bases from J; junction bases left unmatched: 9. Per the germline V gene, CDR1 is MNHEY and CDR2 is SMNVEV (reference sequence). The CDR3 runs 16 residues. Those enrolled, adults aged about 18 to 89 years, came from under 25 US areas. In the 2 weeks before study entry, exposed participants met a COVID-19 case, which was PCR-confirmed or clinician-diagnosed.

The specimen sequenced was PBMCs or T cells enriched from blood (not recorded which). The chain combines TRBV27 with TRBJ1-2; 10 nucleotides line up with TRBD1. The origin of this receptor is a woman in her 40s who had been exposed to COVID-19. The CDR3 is CASSHNDRGPNYGYTF. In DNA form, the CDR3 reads TGTGCCAGCAGCCATAATGACAGGGGGCCGAACTATGGCTACACCTTC.